The next 10 T cell receptor beta chains were all read from a single sample in a study of cytomegalovirus exposure and HLA in healthy donors. Use of 60 Vbeta and 13 Jbeta primers characterized the PCR. The assay was immunoSEQ multiplex PCR, and TCRdb's table has in-frame clones only and misses some. The sample lists 150,000 to 200,000 clones; over 75% were seen once. Sequenced material: PBMCs. These receptor sequences come from a man between 60 and 70 years old in good health and CMV-seronegative.

V is TRBV2 and J is TRBJ2-1; perhaps TRBD2 as D (5 bases). The germline CDR1 and CDR2 sequences are SNHLY and FYNNEI. This CDR3 is built from 10 residues. Deletions cut 8 bases from V and 10 bases from J, with 9 bases between. The CDR3 sequence: CASLTGEQFF. CDR3 bases: TGTGCCAGCCTCACGGGGGAGCAGTTCTTC.

This clone showed up just a few times. This chain links TRBV6-1 with TRBJ2-7, with 15 bases lining up with TRBD2. V gave up 6 bases and J gave up 6 bases; unmatched junction bases: 3. Germline-derived CDR1 and CDR2 are MNHNS and SASEGT. The CDR3 consists of 14 residues. In nucleotides, the CDR3 is TGTGCCAGCAGAGAGGGACTAGCGGGGGGCGAGCAGTACTTC. It is translated as CASREGLAGGEQYF.

The chain is built from TRBV11-3 and TRBJ2-1, with 8 bases fitting TRBD2. From germline, CDR1 is SGHNT and CDR2 YENEEA. With V trimmed by 0 bases and J by 0 bases, 10 bases remained unmatched. The CDR3 contains 19 residues. The CDR3 loop is CASSLDSSGWGSSYNEQFF. The CDR3 bases are TGTGCCAGCAGCTTAGATTCTAGCGGGTGGGGGAGCTCCTACAATGAGCAGTTCTTC.

V usage is TRBV6-5 and J usage is TRBJ2-5; TRBD1 might be the D (6 bases). Trimming removed 4 bases from V and 9 bases from J, with 15 bases in between. The CDR3 extends over 13 amino acids. In germline, CDR1 is MNHEY, CDR2 SVGAGI. CDR3 bases: TGTGCCAGCAGTTCAACAGGGACAACGGCCCAGTACTTC. Translated, it gives CASSSTGTTAQYF.

The count of this clone is one. V gene TRBV5-8 combines with J gene TRBJ1-2; 7 positions match TRBD1. V lost 4 bases and J lost 8; bases outside the gene matches: 5. The CDR3 totals 12 residues. Germline V gives CDR1 SGHTS, CDR2 YDEGEE. CDR3 in amino acids: CASSAHRGGYTF. DNA of the CDR3: TGTGCCAGCAGCGCCCACAGGGGCGGCTACACCTTC.

The chain carries TRBV5-1 and TRBJ2-7; 10 bases are shared with TRBD1. Trimming took 4 bases from V and 4 from J; bases not matched to a gene: 5. The CDR3 extends over 14 amino acids. The V gene's germline CDR1 is SGHRS and CDR2 YFSETQ. The CDR3 sequence: CASSRGTGDYEQYF. The CDR3 DNA sequence: TGCGCCAGCAGCCGGGGGACAGGGGATTACGAGCAGTACTTC.

The rearrangement joins TRBV7-3 to TRBJ1-1; D perhaps matches TRBD1 (5 bases). Trimming removed 3 bases from V and 5 bases from J, with 10 bases in between. The CDR3 is made up of 13 amino acids. CDR1 SGHTA and CDR2 FQGTGA come from the germline V gene. CDR3 in amino acids: CASSLGSGTEAFF. In DNA form, the CDR3 reads TGTGCCAGCAGCTTGGGGTCAGGGACTGAAGCTTTCTTT. The full variable domain, in which reference TRBV7-3 and TRBJ1-1 provide the parts outside the CDR3, is GAGVSQTPSNKVTEKGKYVELRCDPISGHTALYWYRQSLGQGPEFLIYFQGTGAADDSGLPNDRFFAVRPEGSVSTLKIQRTERGDSAVYLCASSLGSGTEAFFGQGTRLTVV.

V and J are TRBV10-3 and TRBJ2-3; 7 positions match TRBD1. The CDR3 extends over 14 amino acids. V gave up 2 bases and J gave up 2 bases; unmatched junction bases: 1. Per the germline V gene, CDR1 is ENHRY and CDR2 is SYGVKD. The CDR3 loop is CAISEGQDTDTQYF. DNA of the CDR3: TGTGCCATCAGTGAGGGACAGGACACAGATACGCAGTATTTT.

As regards this clone: A read error may produce the germline difference seen at one junction end. V gene TRBV4-1 combines with J gene TRBJ1-2, with D possibly matching TRBD1 (5 bases). Germline CDR1 is MGHRA and CDR2 is YSYEKL. The CDR3 has 15 amino acids. The CDR3 sequence is CASSPNDRGNYGYPF. The CDR3 DNA sequence: TGCGCCAGCAGCCCAAACGATAGGGGTAACTATGGCTACCCCTTC.

V gene TRBV7-2 combines with J gene TRBJ2-3; D unresolved. This CDR3 has 12 amino acids. V shed 5 bases and J shed 4 bases, with 7 bases lying between them. The germline CDR1 and CDR2 sequences are SGHTA and FQGNSA. The CDR3 nucleotides are TGTGCCAGCAGCCTCGAGGCAGATACGCAGTATTTT. Its protein is CASSLEADTQYF.